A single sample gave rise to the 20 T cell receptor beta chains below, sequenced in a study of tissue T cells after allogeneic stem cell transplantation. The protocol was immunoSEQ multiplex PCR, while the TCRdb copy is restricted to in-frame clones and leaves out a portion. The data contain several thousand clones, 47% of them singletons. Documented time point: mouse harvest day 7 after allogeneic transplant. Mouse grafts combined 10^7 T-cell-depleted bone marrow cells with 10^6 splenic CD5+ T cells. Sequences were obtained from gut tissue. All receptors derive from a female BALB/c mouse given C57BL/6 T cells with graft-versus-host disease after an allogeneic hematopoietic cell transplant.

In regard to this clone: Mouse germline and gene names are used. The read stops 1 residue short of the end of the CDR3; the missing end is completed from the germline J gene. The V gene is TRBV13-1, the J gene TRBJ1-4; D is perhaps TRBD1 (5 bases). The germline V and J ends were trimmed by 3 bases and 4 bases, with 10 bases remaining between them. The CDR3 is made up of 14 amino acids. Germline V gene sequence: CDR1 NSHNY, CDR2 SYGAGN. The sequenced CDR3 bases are TGTGCCAGCAGTGGCCGAGGGGACAACGAAAGATTATTT. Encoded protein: CASSGRGDNERLF. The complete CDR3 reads CASSGRGDNERLFF.

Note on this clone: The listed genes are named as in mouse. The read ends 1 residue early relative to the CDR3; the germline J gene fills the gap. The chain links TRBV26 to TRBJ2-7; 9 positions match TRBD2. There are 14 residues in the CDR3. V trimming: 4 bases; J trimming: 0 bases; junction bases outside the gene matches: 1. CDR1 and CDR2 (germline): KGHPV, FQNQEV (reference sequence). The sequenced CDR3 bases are TGTGCCAGCAGTCGACTGGGGGTCTCCTATGAACAGTAC. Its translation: CASSRLGVSYEQY. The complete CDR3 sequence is CASSRLGVSYEQYF.

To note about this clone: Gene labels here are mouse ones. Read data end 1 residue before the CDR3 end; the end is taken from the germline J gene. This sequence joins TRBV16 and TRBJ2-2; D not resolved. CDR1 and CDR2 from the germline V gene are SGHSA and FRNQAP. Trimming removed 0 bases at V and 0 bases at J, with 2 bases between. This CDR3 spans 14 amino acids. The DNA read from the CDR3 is TGTGCAAGCAGCTTAGACCCAAACACCGGGCAGCTCTAC. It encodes CASSLDPNTGQLY. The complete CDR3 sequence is CASSLDPNTGQLYF.

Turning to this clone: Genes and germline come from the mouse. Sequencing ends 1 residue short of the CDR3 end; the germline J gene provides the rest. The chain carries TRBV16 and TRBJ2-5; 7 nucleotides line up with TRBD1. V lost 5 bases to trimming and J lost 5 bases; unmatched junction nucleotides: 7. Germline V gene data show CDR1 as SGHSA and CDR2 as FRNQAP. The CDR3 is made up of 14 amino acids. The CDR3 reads CASSPQGNGDTQYF. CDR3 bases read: TGTGCAAGCAGCCCACAGGGGAATGGAGACACCCAGTAC.

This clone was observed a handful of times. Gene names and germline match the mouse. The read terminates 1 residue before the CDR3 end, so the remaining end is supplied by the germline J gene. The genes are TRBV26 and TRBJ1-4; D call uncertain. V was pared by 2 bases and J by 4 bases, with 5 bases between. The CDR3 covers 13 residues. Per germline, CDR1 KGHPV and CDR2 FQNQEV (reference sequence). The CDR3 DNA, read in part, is TGTGCCAGCAGTCTGACAGTCAACGAAAGATTATTT. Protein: CASSLTVNERLF. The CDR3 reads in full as CASSLTVNERLFF. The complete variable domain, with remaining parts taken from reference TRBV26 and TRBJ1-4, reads NSKVIQTPRYLVKGQGQKAKMRCIPEKGHPVVFWYQQNKNNEFKFLINFQNQEVLQQIDMTEKRFSAECPSNSPCSLEIQSSEAGDSALYLCASSLTVNERLFFGHGTKLSVL.

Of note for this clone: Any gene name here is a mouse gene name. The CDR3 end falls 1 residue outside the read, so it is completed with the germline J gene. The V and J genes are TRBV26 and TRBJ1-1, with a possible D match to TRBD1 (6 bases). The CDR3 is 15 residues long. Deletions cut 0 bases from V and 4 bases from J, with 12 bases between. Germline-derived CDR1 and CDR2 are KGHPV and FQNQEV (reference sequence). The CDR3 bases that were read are TGTGCCAGCAGTCTGTCGTACGGCAGGGGCACAGAAGTCTTC. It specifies CASSLSYGRGTEVF. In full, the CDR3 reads CASSLSYGRGTEVFF.

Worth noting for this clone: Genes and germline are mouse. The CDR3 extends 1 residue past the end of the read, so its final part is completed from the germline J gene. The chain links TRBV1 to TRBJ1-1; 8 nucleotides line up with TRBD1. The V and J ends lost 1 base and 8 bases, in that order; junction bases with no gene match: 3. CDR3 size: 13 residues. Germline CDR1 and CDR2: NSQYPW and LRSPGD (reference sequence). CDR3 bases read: TGCACCTGCAGTGCAGGCCGGGACAGGGAAGTCTTC. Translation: CTCSAGRDREVF. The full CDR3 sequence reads CTCSAGRDREVFF.

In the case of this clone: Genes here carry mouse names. The CDR3 here is CASSPTGGYTEVFF. The sequenced CDR3 bases are TGTGCCAGCAGTCCGACAGGGGGCTACACAGAAGTCTTC. The V gene is TRBV26, the J gene TRBJ1-1; 10 nucleotides align to TRBD1. The read comes to an end 1 residue before the CDR3 does, leaving the germline J gene to fill in the end. The CDR3 sequence is 14 residues long. Losses at the gene ends were 4 bases for V and 3 bases for J; bases not matched to a gene: 2. The V gene's germline CDR1 is KGHPV and CDR2 FQNQEV (reference sequence).

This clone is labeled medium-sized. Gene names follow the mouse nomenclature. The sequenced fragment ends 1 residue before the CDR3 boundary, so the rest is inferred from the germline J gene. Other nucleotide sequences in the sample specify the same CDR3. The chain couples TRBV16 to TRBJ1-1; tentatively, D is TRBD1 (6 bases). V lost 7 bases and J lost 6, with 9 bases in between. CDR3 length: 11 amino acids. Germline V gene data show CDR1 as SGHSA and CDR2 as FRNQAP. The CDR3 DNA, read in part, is TGTGCAAGCACCGGGACACCAGAAGTCTTC. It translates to CASTGTPEVF. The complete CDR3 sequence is CASTGTPEVFF.

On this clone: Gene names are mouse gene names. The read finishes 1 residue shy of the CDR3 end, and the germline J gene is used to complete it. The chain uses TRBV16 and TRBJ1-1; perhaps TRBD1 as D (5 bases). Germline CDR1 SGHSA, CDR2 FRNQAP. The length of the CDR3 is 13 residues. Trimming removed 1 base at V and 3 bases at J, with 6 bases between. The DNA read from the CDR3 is TGTGCAAGCAGCTTAGGGGGGGACACAGAAGTCTTC. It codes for CASSLGGDTEVF. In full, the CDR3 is CASSLGGDTEVFF. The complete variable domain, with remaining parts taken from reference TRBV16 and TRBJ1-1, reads NAGVIQTPRHKVTGKGQEATLWCEPISGHSAVFWYRQTIVQGLEFLTYFRNQAPIDDSGMPKERFSAQMPNQSHSTLKIQSTQPQDSAVYLCASSLGGDTEVFFGKGTRLTVV.

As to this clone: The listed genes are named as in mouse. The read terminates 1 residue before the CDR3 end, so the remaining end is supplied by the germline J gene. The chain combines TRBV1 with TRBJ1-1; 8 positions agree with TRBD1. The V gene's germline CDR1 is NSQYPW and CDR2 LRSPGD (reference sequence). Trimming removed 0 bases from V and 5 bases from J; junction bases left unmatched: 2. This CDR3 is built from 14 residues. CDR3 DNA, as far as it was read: TGCACCTGCAGTGCAGAGGGACAGGATACAGAAGTCTTC. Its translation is CTCSAEGQDTEVF. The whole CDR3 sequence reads CTCSAEGQDTEVFF.

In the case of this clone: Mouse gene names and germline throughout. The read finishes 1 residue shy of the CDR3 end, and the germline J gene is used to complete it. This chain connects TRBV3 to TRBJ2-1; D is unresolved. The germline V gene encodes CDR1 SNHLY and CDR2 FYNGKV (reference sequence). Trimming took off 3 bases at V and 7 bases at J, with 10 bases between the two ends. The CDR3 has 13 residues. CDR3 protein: CASSLTSGAEQFF. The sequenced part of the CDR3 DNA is TGTGCCAGCAGCTTGACATCGGGGGCTGAGCAGTTC.

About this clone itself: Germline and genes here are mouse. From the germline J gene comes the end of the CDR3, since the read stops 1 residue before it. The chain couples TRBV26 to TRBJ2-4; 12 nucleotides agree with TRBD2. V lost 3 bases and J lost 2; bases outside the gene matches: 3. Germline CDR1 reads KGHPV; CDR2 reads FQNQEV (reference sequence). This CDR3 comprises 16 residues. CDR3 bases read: TGTGCCAGCAGTCTCGACTGGGGGGGCGCTCAAAACACCTTGTAC. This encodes CASSLDWGGAQNTLY. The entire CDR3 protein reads CASSLDWGGAQNTLYF.

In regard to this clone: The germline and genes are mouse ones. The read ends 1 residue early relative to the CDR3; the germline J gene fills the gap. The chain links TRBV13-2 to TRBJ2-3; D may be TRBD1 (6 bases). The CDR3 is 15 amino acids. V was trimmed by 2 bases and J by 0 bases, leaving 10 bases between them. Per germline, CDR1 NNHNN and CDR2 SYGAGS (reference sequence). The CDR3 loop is CASGEGTSSAETLYF. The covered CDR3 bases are TGTGCCAGCGGTGAGGGGACATCTAGTGCAGAAACGCTGTAT.

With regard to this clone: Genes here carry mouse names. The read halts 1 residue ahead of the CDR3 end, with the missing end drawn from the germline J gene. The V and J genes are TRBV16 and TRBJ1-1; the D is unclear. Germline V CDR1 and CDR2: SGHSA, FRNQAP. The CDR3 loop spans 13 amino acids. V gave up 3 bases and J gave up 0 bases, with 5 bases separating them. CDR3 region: CASSFGQNTEVFF. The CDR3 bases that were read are TGTGCAAGCAGCTTTGGACAGAACACAGAAGTCTTC. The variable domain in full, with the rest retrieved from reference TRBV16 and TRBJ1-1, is NAGVIQTPRHKVTGKGQEATLWCEPISGHSAVFWYRQTIVQGLEFLTYFRNQAPIDDSGMPKERFSAQMPNQSHSTLKIQSTQPQDSAVYLCASSFGQNTEVFFGKGTRLTVV.

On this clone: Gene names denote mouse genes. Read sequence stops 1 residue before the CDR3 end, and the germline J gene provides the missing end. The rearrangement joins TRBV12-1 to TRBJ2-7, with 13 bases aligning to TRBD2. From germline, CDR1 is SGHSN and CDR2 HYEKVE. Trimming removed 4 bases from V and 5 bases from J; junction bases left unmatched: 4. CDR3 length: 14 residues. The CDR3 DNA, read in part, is TGTGCCAGCTCCCTGGGACTGGGGGGGAATGAACAGTAC. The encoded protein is CASSLGLGGNEQY. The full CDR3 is CASSLGLGGNEQYF. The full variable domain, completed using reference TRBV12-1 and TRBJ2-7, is DSGVVQSPRHIIKEKGGRSVLTCIPISGHSNVVWYQQTLGKELKFLIQHYEKVERDKGFLPSRFSVQQFDDYHSEMNMSALELEDSAMYFCASSLGLGGNEQYFGPGTRLTVL.

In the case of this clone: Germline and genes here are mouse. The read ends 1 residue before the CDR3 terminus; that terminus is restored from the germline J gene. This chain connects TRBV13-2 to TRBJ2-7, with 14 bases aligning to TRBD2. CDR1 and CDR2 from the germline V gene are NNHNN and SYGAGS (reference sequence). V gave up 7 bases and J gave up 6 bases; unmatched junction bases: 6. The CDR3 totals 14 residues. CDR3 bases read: TGTGCCAGCAGTGCGGGACTGGGGGGGCGTGAACAGTAC. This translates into CASSAGLGGREQY. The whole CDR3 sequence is CASSAGLGGREQYF.

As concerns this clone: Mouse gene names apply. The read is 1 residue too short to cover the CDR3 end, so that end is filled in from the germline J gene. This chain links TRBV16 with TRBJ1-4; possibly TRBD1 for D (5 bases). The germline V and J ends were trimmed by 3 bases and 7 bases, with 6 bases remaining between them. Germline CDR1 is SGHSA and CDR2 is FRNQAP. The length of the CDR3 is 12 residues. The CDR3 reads CASSLGGERLFF. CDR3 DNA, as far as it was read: TGTGCAAGCAGCTTGGGGGGCGAAAGATTATTT. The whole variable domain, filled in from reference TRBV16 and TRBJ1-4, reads NAGVIQTPRHKVTGKGQEATLWCEPISGHSAVFWYRQTIVQGLEFLTYFRNQAPIDDSGMPKERFSAQMPNQSHSTLKIQSTQPQDSAVYLCASSLGGERLFFGHGTKLSVL.

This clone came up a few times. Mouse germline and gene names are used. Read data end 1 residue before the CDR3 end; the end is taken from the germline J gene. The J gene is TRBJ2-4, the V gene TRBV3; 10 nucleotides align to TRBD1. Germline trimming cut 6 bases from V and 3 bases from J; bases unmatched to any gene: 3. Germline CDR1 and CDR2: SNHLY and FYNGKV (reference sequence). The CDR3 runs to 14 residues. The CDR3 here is CASRTGGSQNTLYF. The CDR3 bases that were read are TGTGCCAGCAGGACAGGGGGCAGCCAAAACACCTTGTAC.

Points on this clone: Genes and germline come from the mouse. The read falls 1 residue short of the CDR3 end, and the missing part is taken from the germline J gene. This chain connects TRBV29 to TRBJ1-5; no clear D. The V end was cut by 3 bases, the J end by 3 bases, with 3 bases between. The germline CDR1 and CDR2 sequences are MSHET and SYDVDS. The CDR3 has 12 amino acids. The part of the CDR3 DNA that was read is TGTGCTAGCAGTTTCCCCAACCAGGCTCCGCTT. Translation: CASSFPNQAPL. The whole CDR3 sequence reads CASSFPNQAPLF.